A single sample is the source of the 5 T cell receptor beta chains below, sequenced in a study of blood T cell repertoires in COVID-19. Using immunoSEQ multiplex PCR, the repertoire was profiled, and TCRdb retains in-frame clones only, with some absent. The data contain more than 85,000 clones, roughly 82% of them seen just once; the ten biggest clones take up around 25%. The material sequenced was peripheral blood. Receptor source: a man in his sixties with acute or convalescent COVID-19.

This clone occurred a few times. V is TRBV24-1 and J is TRBJ2-2; 16 bases line up with TRBD2. CDR1 KGHDR and CDR2 SFDVKD come from the germline V gene. There are 18 residues in the CDR3. V gave up 3 bases and J gave up 6 bases; unmatched junction bases: 6. In nucleotides, the CDR3 is TGTGCCACCAGTGATACCGGGACTAGCGGGGGGGCCCCCGGGGAGCTGTTTTTT. Its translation: CATSDTGTSGGAPGELFF.

This chain joins TRBV9 and TRBJ1-5; perhaps TRBD1 as D (6 bases). The CDR3 spans 15 residues. Germline V gives CDR1 SGDLS, CDR2 YYNGEE. Deletions cut 3 bases from V and 5 bases from J, with 15 bases between. CDR3 sequence (DNA): TGTGCCAGCAGCGCAACCGGGACAAAACATCAGCCCCAGCATTTT. The encoded protein is CASSATGTKHQPQHF.

The rearrangement links TRBV6-4 to TRBJ2-1; 11 bases agree with TRBD2. The CDR3 is made up of 15 amino acids. Germline CDR1 MRHNA, CDR2 SNTAGT. V dropped 4 bases and J dropped 10; count of bases not matched to a gene: 9. CDR3 amino acids: CASSATSGASTEQFF. The CDR3 DNA reads TGTGCCAGCAGTGCGACTAGCGGGGCGTCAACAGAGCAGTTCTTC.

V gene TRBV28 combines with J gene TRBJ2-5, with 11 bases aligning to TRBD1. This CDR3 region has 14 residues. Germline CDR1 is MDHEN and CDR2 is SYDVKM. With 6 bases clipped from V and 5 bases from J, the junction kept 5 bases outside the gene matches. CDR3 in amino acids: CASRDRGRGETQYF. CDR3 in DNA: TGTGCCAGCAGGGACAGGGGGCGCGGGGAGACCCAGTACTTC. Variable domain in full (rest from reference TRBV28 and TRBJ2-5): DVKVTQSSRYLVKRTGEKVFLECVQDMDHENMFWYRQDPGLGLRLIYFSYDVKMKEKGDIPEGYSVSREKKERFSLILESASTNQTSMYLCASRDRGRGETQYFGPGTRLLVL.

This CDR3 reads CASSLQGQLRLHFLVGKQFF. The CDR3 region has the DNA TGTGCCAGCAGCTTGCAGGGACAGTTAAGACTGCACTTTCTAGTGGGCAAGCAGTTCTTC. The chain links TRBV7-8 to TRBJ2-1, with 7 bases aligning to TRBD1. This CDR3 region has 20 residues. Germline V gene data show CDR1 as SGHVS and CDR2 as FQNEAQ. V gave up 3 bases and J gave up 11 bases; unmatched junction bases: 28. Looking up the rest from reference TRBV7-8 and TRBJ2-1 gives the full variable domain: GAGVSQSPRYKVAKRGQDVALRCDPISGHVSLFWYQQALGQGPEFLTYFQNEAQLDKSGLPSDRFFAERPEGSVSTLKIQRTQQEDSAVYLCASSLQGQLRLHFLVGKQFFGPGTRLTVL.